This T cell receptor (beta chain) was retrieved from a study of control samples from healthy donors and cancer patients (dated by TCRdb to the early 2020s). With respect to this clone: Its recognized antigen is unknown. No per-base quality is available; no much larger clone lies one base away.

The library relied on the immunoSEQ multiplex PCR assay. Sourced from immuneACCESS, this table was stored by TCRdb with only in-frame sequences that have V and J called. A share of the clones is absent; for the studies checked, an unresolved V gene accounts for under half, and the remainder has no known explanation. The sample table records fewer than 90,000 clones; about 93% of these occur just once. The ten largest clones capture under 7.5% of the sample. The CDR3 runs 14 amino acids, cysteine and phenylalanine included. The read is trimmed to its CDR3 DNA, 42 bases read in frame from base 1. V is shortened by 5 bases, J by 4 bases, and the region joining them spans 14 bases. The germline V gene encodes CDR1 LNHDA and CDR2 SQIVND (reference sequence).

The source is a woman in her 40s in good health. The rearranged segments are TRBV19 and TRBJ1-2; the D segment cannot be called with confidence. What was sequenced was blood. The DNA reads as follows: TGTGCCAGTAGTCCTCTTCCGGACGGCTATGGCTACACCTTC. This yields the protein CASSPLPDGYGYTF. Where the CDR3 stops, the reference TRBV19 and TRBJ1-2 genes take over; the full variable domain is DGGITQSPKYLFRKEGQNVTLSCEQNLNHDAMYWYRQDPGQGLRLIYYSQIVNDFQKGDIAEGYSVSREKKESFPLTVTSAQKNPTAFYLCASSPLPDGYGYTFGSGTRLTVV.